The 8 T cell receptor beta chains below all came from one sample that was sequenced in a study of T cells after yellow fever vaccination. Each CDR3 protein gets one entry after TCRdb re-called the 5' RACE reads with MiXCR. In the table there are hundreds of thousands of distinct CDR3 sequences, approximately 3.9% of which are singletons. Sequences were derived from PBMCs, sampled on the day of the yellow fever booster vaccination. Source of these receptors: a man younger than 30 who received the YFV17D yellow fever vaccine.

This clonotype was found many times. The chain combines TRBV12-3 or TRBV12-4 with TRBJ2-1; D perhaps matches TRBD2 (6 bases). The CDR3 covers 14 residues. V was trimmed by 3 bases and J by 7 bases, leaving 13 bases between them. The CDR3, as DNA: TGTGCCAGCAGTTTGTCGCGGGGTGGAAATGAGCAGTTCTTC. Translating gives CASSLSRGGNEQFF.

This clonotype was found many times. The chain employs TRBV5-1 and TRBJ2-7; TRBD2 might be the D (6 bases). This CDR3 region has 15 residues. Trimming took off 4 bases at V and 0 bases at J, with 14 bases between the two ends. The germline CDR1 and CDR2 sequences are SGHRS and YFSETQ. The CDR3: CASSTTGLSSYEQYF. CDR3 coding DNA: TGCGCCAGCAGCACCACCGGACTAAGCTCCTACGAGCAGTACTTC.

The J gene is TRBJ2-7, the V gene TRBV4-3, with 10 positions matching TRBD1. The CDR3 consists of 16 residues. From germline, CDR1 is LGHNA and CDR2 YSLEER. Trimming cost V 0 bases and J 5 bases; bases outside gene matches: 7. CDR3: CASSQDRTGGEDEQYF. The CDR3 coding sequence is TGCGCCAGCAGCCAAGACCGGACAGGGGGAGAAGACGAGCAGTACTTC.

There are many counts of this clonotype. The chain is built from TRBV27 and TRBJ1-1; D is perhaps TRBD1 (5 bases). V was shortened by 5 bases and J by 4 bases, with 23 bases between the two germline ends. CDR1 and CDR2 from the germline V gene are MNHEY and SMNVEV (reference sequence). The CDR3 has 17 residues. The CDR3 loop reads CASSLGFSAAGVTEAFF. Here the CDR3 DNA reads TGTGCCAGCAGTCTCGGGTTCTCGGCGGCGGGGGTCACTGAAGCTTTCTTT.

This clonotype was detected ten times or more. CDR3: CASSLRDRTDTQYF. CDR3 nucleotides: TGTGCCAGCAGTTTAAGGGACAGGACAGATACGCAGTATTTT. The chain combines TRBV27 with TRBJ2-3; 8 bases are shared with TRBD1. V lost 2 bases to trimming and J lost 3 bases; unmatched junction nucleotides: 1. The CDR3 runs 14 residues. Germline-derived CDR1 and CDR2 are MNHEY and SMNVEV (reference sequence).

The chain joins TRBV11-2 to TRBJ2-2; D call uncertain. The CDR3 spans 14 residues. CDR1 is SGHAT, CDR2 FQNNGV, per germline. Deletions cut 0 bases from V and 3 bases from J, with 5 bases between. The chain's CDR3 is CASSLEEYTGELFF. For the CDR3, the DNA is TGTGCCAGCAGCTTAGAGGAGTACACCGGGGAGCTGTTTTTT.

This clonotype has a count of ten or more. The rearrangement joins TRBV3-1 to TRBJ2-1, with 13 bases matching TRBD2. This CDR3 contains 15 residues. CDR1 and CDR2 (germline): LGHDT, YNNKEL (reference sequence). J was trimmed by 5 bases and V by 4 bases; bases with no gene match: 2. In nucleotides, the CDR3 is TGTGCCAGCAGCCGGGGACTAGCGGGGAACAATGAGCAGTTCTTC. This codes for CASSRGLAGNNEQFF.

This clonotype was counted many times. The gene calls are TRBV27 and TRBJ2-3, with TRBD2 identical over 10 bases. This CDR3 has 16 amino acids. The ends lost 2 bases at V and 6 bases at J; junction bases unmatched: 8. The V gene's germline CDR1 is MNHEY and CDR2 SMNVEV (reference sequence). DNA of the CDR3: TGTGCCAGCAGTTTAGACCCAGCGGGGGGGCCCGATACGCAGTATTTT. It is translated as CASSLDPAGGPDTQYF.